This T cell receptor beta chain was profiled in a study of T cell responses to AZD1222 COVID-19 vaccine. Clones were read by immunoSEQ multiplex PCR, and TCRdb kept only the in-frame ones, dropping some. The sample consists of more than 70,000 clones, roughly 87% of them appearing once. As concerns this clone: Its antigen is still unknown.

Study-level results: Vaccine-related CD4 TCRs covered spike, predominating at 160-218 and 743-854. Increased Spike-specific TCR breadth and depth were observed after two AZD1222 doses. The donors showed a predominance of white British ancestry and of females, with possible underestimation of clonal diversity. Regions left unmutated in variants are reportedly the target of nearly half of spike-specific TCRs.

The sequence was obtained from an adult in good health. The material sequenced was peripheral blood, taken on day 0 of MenACWY control vaccination.

CDR3 in amino acids: CASSPGTARSNYGYTF. DNA of the CDR3: TGCGCCAGCAGCCCTGGGACAGCCCGGAGTAACTATGGCTACACCTTC. The chain employs TRBV4-3 and TRBJ1-2; 7 bases are a match to TRBD1. CDR3 length: 16 amino acids. Unmatched junction bases numbered 9, after V lost 4 bases and J lost 1 base. Germline V gives CDR1 LGHNA, CDR2 YSLEER.